These T cell receptor beta chains were read from a single sample in a study of blood T cell repertoires in COVID-19. Clones were read by immunoSEQ multiplex PCR, and TCRdb kept only the in-frame ones, dropping some. The repertoire includes 250,000 to 350,000 clones, 85% to 90% of them detected once, and around 0.84% sits in the top ten. Sequences were obtained from peripheral blood. The receptors were sampled from a man aged 25-45 years with acute or convalescent COVID-19. Both conserved end residues are part of each CDR3. D genes are given only for firm matches. Size tells how often a clone was seen (once, few, many) or the class of an expanded clone, and some rows leave it out.

CDR3nt: TGTGCCAGTTCCGACAGGGCATCCTCTGGGGCCAACGTCCTGACTTTC; CDR3aa: CASSDRASSGANVLTF; d_gene: TRBD1; v_gene: TRBV19; abundance: .; j_gene: TRBJ2-6
CDR3nt: TGTGCCAGCAGTTTTCTACTAGGGAACACTGAAGCTTTCTTT; CDR3aa: CASSFLLGNTEAFF; d_gene: .; v_gene: TRBV27; abundance: .; j_gene: TRBJ1-1
CDR3nt: TGTGCCAGCACGAGTTTCGGGGTTGTCTCGGTGGATGGCTACACCTTC; CDR3aa: CASTSFGVVSVDGYTF; d_gene: .; v_gene: TRBV28; abundance: .; j_gene: TRBJ1-2
CDR3nt: TGCGCCAGCACCCGGGACAGGGATGGCTACACCTTC; CDR3aa: CASTRDRDGYTF; d_gene: TRBD1; v_gene: TRBV10-2; abundance: .; j_gene: TRBJ1-2
CDR3nt: TGTGCCAGTAGTATAGATCAGGGTGTAGGCAATCAGCCCCAGCATTTT; CDR3aa: CASSIDQGVGNQPQHF; d_gene: .; v_gene: TRBV19; abundance: once; j_gene: TRBJ1-5
CDR3nt: TGCGCCAGCAGACGGGACAGGCAATCACCCCTCCACTTT; CDR3aa: CASRRDRQSPLHF; d_gene: TRBD1; v_gene: TRBV10-2; abundance: .; j_gene: TRBJ1-6
CDR3nt: TGTGCCAGCAGTGAATCCACTGACAGGGGCGGCTACACCTTC; CDR3aa: CASSESTDRGGYTF; d_gene: TRBD1; v_gene: TRBV25-1; abundance: few; j_gene: TRBJ1-2
CDR3nt: TGTGCCAGCAGCTTAGTGAGTTCACCCCTCCACTTT; CDR3aa: CASSLVSSPLHF; d_gene: .; v_gene: TRBV7-9; abundance: .; j_gene: TRBJ1-6
CDR3nt: TGTGCCAGCGCAACGAGGGGGAGTACCACAGATACGCAGTATTTT; CDR3aa: CASATRGSTTDTQYF; d_gene: .; v_gene: TRBV7-3; abundance: .; j_gene: TRBJ2-3
CDR3nt: TGTGCCAGCAGCCCCCCAATAGGGGGCGTCAAAAACATTCAGTACTTC; CDR3aa: CASSPPIGGVKNIQYF; d_gene: TRBD1; v_gene: TRBV11-2; abundance: once; j_gene: TRBJ2-4
CDR3nt: TGTGCCATCTCTAAGTCAGGGTTAGGAGAAAAACTGTTTTTT; CDR3aa: CAISKSGLGEKLFF; d_gene: .; v_gene: TRBV10-3; abundance: .; j_gene: TRBJ1-4
CDR3nt: TGTGCCTCCAAAATCGGGACAGGGTCTGATGGCTACACCTTC; CDR3aa: CASKIGTGSDGYTF; d_gene: TRBD1; v_gene: TRBV19; abundance: .; j_gene: TRBJ1-2
CDR3nt: .; CDR3aa: CASSFLAGLLSGNTIYF; d_gene: .; v_gene: TRBV28; abundance: .; j_gene: TRBJ1-3
CDR3nt: TGTGCCAGCAGCGTAGGTGGGACAGGGAACACTGAAGCTTTCTTT; CDR3aa: CASSVGGTGNTEAFF; d_gene: TRBD1; v_gene: TRBV9; abundance: .; j_gene: TRBJ1-1
CDR3nt: TGTGCCTGGAGTGGAAGATTAGGGACAGGGCCAAATTCACCCCTCCACTTT; CDR3aa: CAWSGRLGTGPNSPLHF; d_gene: TRBD1; v_gene: TRBV30; abundance: .; j_gene: TRBJ1-6
CDR3nt: TGTGCCAGCAGGTCCGGAGACAGGGAGCTATATGGCTACACCTTC; CDR3aa: CASRSGDRELYGYTF; d_gene: TRBD1; v_gene: TRBV28; abundance: .; j_gene: TRBJ1-2
CDR3nt: TGTGCCAGCAGCTTTCAACTCCACTACGAGCAGTACTTC; CDR3aa: CASSFQLHYEQYF; d_gene: .; v_gene: TRBV7-9; abundance: .; j_gene: TRBJ2-7
CDR3nt: TGTGCCCTGGGCAGCCCCACAGATACGCAGTATTTT; CDR3aa: CALGSPTDTQYF; d_gene: .; v_gene: TRBV28; abundance: .; j_gene: TRBJ2-3
CDR3nt: TGTGCCAGCAGACAACAGGGAGGGGGCAATCAGCCCCAGCATTTT; CDR3aa: CASRQQGGGNQPQHF; d_gene: .; v_gene: TRBV2; abundance: .; j_gene: TRBJ1-5
CDR3nt: TGTGCCAGCAGCCGGTCACAGGTCTCTGGAAACACCATATATTTT; CDR3aa: CASSRSQVSGNTIYF; d_gene: .; v_gene: TRBV3-1/TRBV3-2; abundance: .; j_gene: TRBJ1-3
CDR3nt: TGCGCCAGCAGAAGGGAGGTCAACTATGGCTACACCTTC; CDR3aa: CASRREVNYGYTF; d_gene: .; v_gene: TRBV5-1; abundance: .; j_gene: TRBJ1-2
CDR3nt: TGTGCCAGCAGCCTCGAGGCGGGGGGTGAGCAGTTCTTC; CDR3aa: CASSLEAGGEQFF; d_gene: TRBD2; v_gene: TRBV3-1/TRBV3-2; abundance: .; j_gene: TRBJ2-1
CDR3nt: TGTGCCAGCAGCTTAGATCAGGGCGAATGGAAGCAGTTCTTC; CDR3aa: CASSLDQGEWKQFF; d_gene: .; v_gene: TRBV11-2; abundance: once; j_gene: TRBJ2-1